These 22 T cell receptor beta chains were sequenced from one sample in a study of T cell repertoires in cytomegalovirus infection. TCRdb recomputed calls from the reads with MiXCR, one row per CDR3 protein. In the table there are about 530,000 distinct CDR3 sequences, more than 20% of which are singletons. Specimen: PBMCs. The receptors shown here come from a human donor in good health (CMV status not recorded). Some clones in this sample may be carry-over from other donors' samples.

The sample holds a few counts of this clonotype. The chain employs TRBV7-8 and TRBJ2-7, with D perhaps matching TRBD1 or TRBD2 (6 bases each). CDR3 length equals 16 residues. V dropped 5 bases and J dropped 5 bases, with 22 bases sitting between them. Germline V gene sequence: CDR1 SGHVS, CDR2 FQNEAQ. The CDR3 region is CASSEGGGGPRNEQYV. DNA of the CDR3: TGTGCCAGCAGCGAGGGGGGTGGGGGACCGAGGAACGAGCAGTACGTC.

This clonotype has ten or more counts. The gene calls are TRBV12-3 or TRBV12-4 and TRBJ1-5; D is possibly TRBD1 (5 bases). The V and J ends lost 7 bases and 5 bases respectively, with 15 bases between them. CDR3 length: 14 amino acids. The CDR3 spells CASTPGGGYQPQHF. Written as DNA, the CDR3 is TGTGCCAGCACCCCCGGGGGAGGGTATCAGCCCCAGCATTTT.

This clonotype appeared many times. The rearrangement uses TRBV7-9 and TRBJ1-3, with 7 bases that match TRBD1. The junction had 8 bases not matched to a gene; V was cut back by 2 bases and J by 1 base. The V gene's germline CDR1 is SEHNR and CDR2 FQNEAQ (reference sequence). The CDR3 runs to 17 residues. Written as DNA, the CDR3 is TGTGCCAGCAGCTTACCGAGAGGACAGGTATCTGGAAACACCATATATTTT. Its translation: CASSLPRGQVSGNTIYF. The full variable domain, its missing parts supplied by reference TRBV7-9 and TRBJ1-3, is DTGVSQNPRHKITKRGQNVTFRCDPISEHNRLYWYRQTLGQGPEFLTYFQNEAQLEKSRLLSDRFSAERPKGSFSTLEIQRTEQGDSAMYLCASSLPRGQVSGNTIYFGEGSWLTVV.

The sample holds many counts of this clonotype. The CDR3 loop is CASSSGTGGTGELFF. Written as DNA, the CDR3 is TGTGCCAGCAGCTCCGGGACAGGGGGCACCGGGGAGCTGTTTTTT. The genes are TRBV7-8 and TRBJ2-2, with 11 bases that match TRBD1. The V gene end was trimmed by 4 bases and the J gene end by 4 bases; junction bases not matched to a gene: 2. The CDR3 is 15 amino acids. Germline V CDR1 and CDR2: SGHVS, FQNEAQ.

This clonotype was observed many times. The rearrangement links TRBV7-2 to TRBJ1-1, with TRBD1 matching 12 bases. The V gene end was trimmed by 4 bases and the J gene end by 4 bases; junction bases not matched to a gene: 7. The CDR3 sequence is 16 residues long. Germline V gene lookup returns CDR1 SGHTA and CDR2 FQGNSA. CDR3 in amino acids: CASSSQGQGAGTEAFF. Here the CDR3 DNA reads TGTGCCAGCAGCTCCCAGGGACAGGGGGCTGGCACTGAAGCTTTCTTT.

There are a few counts of this clonotype. The chain combines TRBV10-3 with TRBJ2-2; TRBD2 aligns across 12 bases. This CDR3 spans 16 amino acids. The germline V gene encodes CDR1 ENHRY and CDR2 SYGVKD. V dropped 11 bases and J dropped 0; count of bases not matched to a gene: 7. For the CDR3, the DNA is TGTGCCGTTACTAGCGGGAGGTCCGCGAACACCGGGGAGCTGTTTTTT. It yields the protein CAVTSGRSANTGELFF.

The table lists this clonotype with many counts. This chain uses TRBV7-2 with TRBJ1-5, with D possibly TRBD1 on 6 matching bases. Germline values: CDR1 SGHTA, CDR2 FQGNSA. This CDR3 region has 14 residues. V dropped 5 bases and J dropped 6 bases, with 14 bases sitting between them. The CDR3 region is CASSPQGKSQPQHF. CDR3 DNA: TGTGCCAGCAGCCCGCAGGGGAAAAGTCAGCCCCAGCATTTT.

In this sample, this clonotype turned up many times. The rearrangement uses TRBV12-3 or TRBV12-4 and TRBJ1-2, with 9 positions matching TRBD1. The length of the CDR3 is 15 residues. Trimming took 4 bases from V and 4 from J; bases not matched to a gene: 7. CDR3 sequence reads: CASSSQGQGIYGYTF. The CDR3 DNA is TGTGCCAGCAGTTCACAAGGACAGGGGATCTATGGCTACACCTTC.

This clonotype was seen ten or more times. V usage is TRBV6-2 or TRBV6-3 and J usage is TRBJ2-1, with 10 bases lining up with TRBD2. J lost 5 bases, V lost 6 bases, and 7 bases had no gene match. Germline loops: CDR1 MNHEY, CDR2 SVGEGT. This CDR3 is 15 amino acids long. The CDR3 region is CASRPRTSGNNEQFF. Here the CDR3 DNA reads TGTGCCAGCAGGCCTAGGACTAGCGGAAACAATGAGCAGTTCTTC.

There are many counts of this clonotype. The gene calls are TRBV7-9 and TRBJ2-1; D ambiguous. The V end lost 5 bases, the J end lost 6 bases, and 14 bases lay between the germline ends. CDR1 and CDR2 (germline): SEHNR, FQNEAQ (reference sequence). The CDR3 extends over 14 amino acids. In DNA form, the CDR3 reads TGTGCCAGCAGCCCCGGTGGGTTTGGCAATGAGCAGTTCTTC. The encoded protein is CASSPGGFGNEQFF.

V and J are TRBV11-3 and TRBJ2-1; D is possibly TRBD1 (6 bases). The CDR3 covers 16 residues. CDR1 is SGHNT, CDR2 YENEEA, per germline. V lost 5 bases, J lost 3 bases, and 17 bases lay in between. The CDR3 loop is CASSAGAGINYNEQFF. As DNA, the CDR3 is TGTGCCAGCAGCGCAGGGGCCGGGATAAACTACAATGAGCAGTTCTTC.

The sample holds a few counts of this clonotype. The gene calls are TRBV7-8 and TRBJ2-7, with D perhaps matching TRBD1 (9 bases). The CDR3 contains 17 residues. From germline, CDR1 is SGHVS and CDR2 FQNEAQ. The V and J ends lost 2 bases and 3 bases respectively, with 20 bases between them. The CDR3 sequence is CASSLSVAGQGNYEQYF. CDR3 sequence (DNA): TGTGCCAGCAGCTTAAGTGTAGCGGGACAGGGAAACTACGAGCAGTACTTC.

Points on this clonotype: Compared with germline, one end of the junction differs, possibly owing to a read error. The V call is TRBV20-1, the J call TRBJ1-3, with D unclear. Germline CDR1 and CDR2: DFQATT and SNEGSKA (reference sequence). This CDR3 is 13 amino acids long. This CDR3 reads CSAKGSSGNTIHF. In nucleotides, the CDR3 is TGCAGTGCTAAAGGTTCCTCTGGAAACACCATACATTTT.

In this sample, this clonotype turned up many times. The chain links TRBV7-9 to TRBJ2-7; possibly TRBD2 for D (6 bases). The CDR3 is 15 residues long. Germline CDR1 SEHNR, CDR2 FQNEAQ (reference sequence). V dropped 5 bases and J dropped 5 bases, with 19 bases sitting between them. The CDR3 nucleotides read TGTGCCAGCAGCGCGGGACTGAGGACGATCCACGAGCAGTACTTC. As protein: CASSAGLRTIHEQYF. Filled out from reference TRBV7-9 and TRBJ2-7, the complete variable domain reads DTGVSQNPRHKITKRGQNVTFRCDPISEHNRLYWYRQTLGQGPEFLTYFQNEAQLEKSRLLSDRFSAERPKGSFSTLEIQRTEQGDSAMYLCASSAGLRTIHEQYFGPGTRLTVT.

The table lists this clonotype with many counts. The V gene is TRBV7-6, the J gene TRBJ2-1; 11 positions agree with TRBD2. Trimming took 1 base from V and 4 from J; bases not matched to a gene: 6. CDR3 length equals 17 residues. CDR1 and CDR2 from the germline V gene are SGHVS and FNYEAQ. The CDR3 bases are TGTGCCAGCAGCTTAGTGCTAGCGGGAGGATTATACAATGAGCAGTTCTTC. This sequence encodes CASSLVLAGGLYNEQFF.

In DNA, the CDR3 is TGCGCCAGCAGCCAAGATTCAGGGGCAACGCAGTATTTT. It yields the protein CASSQDSGATQYF. The chain carries TRBV4-1 and TRBJ2-3; the D gene is possibly TRBD1 (6 bases). This CDR3 spans 13 amino acids. Germline assignment: CDR1 MGHRA and CDR2 YSYEKL. The V gene lost 0 bases and the J gene lost 9 bases, with 10 bases spanning the gap.

This clonotype was detected a few times. The rearrangement joins TRBV11-3 to TRBJ2-3; 9 positions match TRBD2. This CDR3 is 17 amino acids long. The V segment lost 4 bases and the J segment 4 bases; nucleotides outside the gene matches: 12. Germline CDR1 reads SGHNT; CDR2 reads YENEEA. CDR3 DNA sequence: TGTGCCAGCAGCTACTCATTAGCGGGAGCTCTCTCAGATACGCAGTATTTT. Translated: CASSYSLAGALSDTQYF.

This rearrangement joins TRBV2 to TRBJ2-1; unclear D gene. Germline CDR1 SNHLY, CDR2 FYNNEI. CDR3 length: 14 residues. Trimming left V 6 bases short and J 0 bases short, with 9 bases between. CDR3 sequence (DNA): TGTGCCAGCAGGGGTCAGAGCTCCTACAATGAGCAGTTCTTC. Translation: CASRGQSSYNEQFF.

This clonotype was detected only a few times. The rearrangement links TRBV11-2 to TRBJ2-1; TRBD1 aligns across 8 bases. CDR3 length: 16 residues. Per the germline V gene, CDR1 is SGHAT and CDR2 is FQNNGV. Losses at the gene ends were 5 bases for V and 2 bases for J; bases not matched to a gene: 8. CDR3 sequence (DNA): TGTGCCAGCAGCCATCACCGGGACAGGACCTACAATGAGCAGTTCTTC. Translating gives CASSHHRDRTYNEQFF.

Details on this clonotype: This may be a read error: a much more frequent sequence differs by one nucleotide. The V and J genes are TRBV6-2 or TRBV6-3 and TRBJ2-7, with 8 bases that match TRBD2. Germline V lookup: CDR1 MNHEY, CDR2 SVGEGT. The CDR3 covers 14 residues. CDR3 sequence: CTSSGTSGTYEQYF. DNA of the CDR3: TGTACCAGCAGCGGCACTAGCGGAACCTACGAGCAGTACTTC.

The chain couples TRBV7-2 to TRBJ2-3; a possible D gene is TRBD1 (6 bases). From germline, CDR1 is SGHTA and CDR2 FQGNSA. CDR3 length: 15 amino acids. Between the trimmed V and J ends, which lost 2 bases and 4 bases, there was a span of 13 bases. The CDR3 region has the DNA TGTGCCAGCAGCTTACTCAGGGGCGCGGCAGATACGCAGTATTTT. This encodes CASSLLRGAADTQYF.

The chain employs TRBV19 and TRBJ2-1, with unresolved D. Germline V CDR1 and CDR2: LNHDA, SQIVND (reference sequence). The V gene lost 5 bases and the J gene lost 4 bases, with 12 bases spanning the gap. CDR3 size: 14 residues. CDR3 sequence: CASSLAVHYNEQFF. CDR3 bases: TGTGCCAGTAGTTTGGCGGTACATTACAATGAGCAGTTCTTC.